These 24 T cell receptor beta chains came from one sample sequenced in a study of a mutant IDH1 vaccine in newly diagnosed glioma. The antigens for these receptors are not known. Clones were read by immunoSEQ multiplex PCR, and TCRdb kept only the in-frame ones, dropping some. Here the sample spans around 54,000 clones, 85% to 90% being singletons. Sample time point: week 35, safety follow-up. In the vaccine, a single dose held 300 ug of the mutant IDH1 20-mer peptide, along with topical imiquimod. The starting material was PBMCs, obtained from a glioma patient whose treatment included an IDH1 peptide vaccine. Receptor source: a man aged 40-55 years with glioma.

The J gene is TRBJ2-1, the V gene TRBV18; D perhaps matches TRBD2 (6 bases). CDR1 and CDR2 (germline): KGHSH, LQKENI. Trimming shortened V by 6 bases and J by 0 bases, and 12 bases separated the two germline ends. The CDR3 loop spans 15 amino acids. The CDR3, as DNA: TGTGCCAGCTCCCTCGGGGGTAGCTCCTACAATGAGCAGTTCTTC. This gives the protein CASSLGGSSYNEQFF.

The V and J genes are TRBV27 and TRBJ2-2, with D tentatively TRBD1 or TRBD2 (5 bases each). The CDR3 covers 14 residues. V gave up 2 bases and J gave up 6 bases, with 10 bases separating them. Germline V lookup: CDR1 MNHEY, CDR2 SMNVEV (reference sequence). CDR3 bases: TGTGCCAGCAGTTTAACGATGGGGGCCGGGGAGCTGTTTTTT. Translation: CASSLTMGAGELFF.

CDR3 amino acids: CASSVGRFSGGGNEQYF. In DNA, the CDR3 is TGTGCCAGCAGCGTAGGAAGGTTTTCCGGGGGGGGGAACGAGCAGTACTTC. The V and J genes are TRBV9 and TRBJ2-7, with 8 bases matching TRBD2. The V gene's germline CDR1 is SGDLS and CDR2 YYNGEE. The CDR3 is 17 residues long. Unmatched junction bases numbered 13, after V lost 0 bases and J lost 5 bases.

The table lists this clone with a count of one. The chain employs TRBV9 and TRBJ2-7; 8 positions match TRBD1. Germline assignment: CDR1 SGDLS and CDR2 YYNGEE. J lost 1 base, V lost 0 bases, and 9 bases had no gene match. There are 17 residues in the CDR3. The CDR3: CASSVGGDRRGSYEQYF. The CDR3 region has the DNA TGTGCCAGCAGCGTAGGGGGGGACAGGAGGGGATCCTACGAGCAGTACTTC.

V is TRBV4-1 and J is TRBJ1-3; a weak D match, TRBD1 (5 bases). This CDR3 has 15 amino acids. V was cut by 3 bases and J by 4 bases, with 13 bases left in between. From germline, CDR1 is MGHRA and CDR2 YSYEKL. The DNA of the CDR3 is TGCGCCAGCAGCCAGACCGGGACCGTCGGAAACACCATATATTTT. It is translated as CASSQTGTVGNTIYF.

The J gene is TRBJ2-1, the V gene TRBV19; a possible D gene is TRBD1 (5 bases). Germline CDR1 reads LNHDA; CDR2 reads SQIVND (reference sequence). Trimming removed 1 base at V and 10 bases at J, with 11 bases between. The CDR3 has 13 residues. CDR3 amino acids: CASSIALRGEQFF. Here the CDR3 DNA reads TGTGCCAGTAGTATAGCCTTAAGGGGCGAGCAGTTCTTC.

This clone was observed a single time. The V and J genes are TRBV6-1 and TRBJ1-4; 9 bases map to TRBD1. The V gene end was trimmed by 4 bases and the J gene end by 7 bases; junction bases not matched to a gene: 7. The germline gives CDR1 MNHNS, CDR2 SASEGT. The CDR3 is 15 amino acids. The CDR3 reads CASSVWTGAGEKLFF. As DNA, the CDR3 is TGTGCCAGCAGTGTTTGGACAGGGGCTGGTGAAAAACTGTTTTTT.

As for this clone: An end of the junction differs from the germline gene, which may be a read error. The chain has TRBV7-7 and TRBJ2-5; possible D gene TRBD1, 8 bases. Germline-derived CDR1 and CDR2 are SSHAT and FNYEAQ (reference sequence). The CDR3 has 14 amino acids. The CDR3 nucleotides read TGTGCTAGCAGCTTAACAGGGGGAGGGGAGACCCAGTACTTC. It encodes CASSLTGGGETQYF.

This chain joins TRBV19 and TRBJ2-1, with a tentative D call TRBD1 (6 bases). The CDR3 is 15 residues long. Germline CDR1 is LNHDA and CDR2 is SQIVND (reference sequence). The ends were cut back, 10 bases at V and 0 bases at J, with 16 bases in the middle. CDR3 DNA: TGTGCCACCACAACAGGGACAAGCTCCTACAATGAGCAGTTCTTC. Translated: CATTTGTSSYNEQFF.

This chain joins TRBV4-2 and TRBJ2-7; maybe TRBD2 (5 bases). Germline CDR1 and CDR2: LGHNA and YNFKEQ. The CDR3 is 15 residues long. V was cut by 3 bases and J by 6 bases, with 18 bases left in between. CDR3 in DNA: TGTGCCAGCAGCCATCCGACTAACCCCGCAAGCGAGCAGTACTTC. Residues: CASSHPTNPASEQYF.

DNA of the CDR3: TGTGCCAGCAGCGGGACCGGACAGGGGGTAAATGAGCAGTTCTTC. Translation gives CASSGTGQGVNEQFF. V and J are TRBV7-9 and TRBJ2-1; 10 bases align to TRBD1. The CDR3 is 15 amino acids. V shed 5 bases and J 7 bases; nucleotides not matched to a gene: 8. Germline V gene data show CDR1 as SEHNR and CDR2 as FQNEAQ (reference sequence). Complete variable domain (other parts from reference TRBV7-9 and TRBJ2-1): DTGVSQNPRHKITKRGQNVTFRCDPISEHNRLYWYRQTLGQGPEFLTYFQNEAQLEKSRLLSDRFSAERPKGSFSTLEIQRTEQGDSAMYLCASSGTGQGVNEQFFGPGTRLTVL.

The chain recombines TRBV7-2 with TRBJ2-7, with 9 nucleotides matching TRBD1. Trimming at V came to 5 bases and at J to 6 bases, leaving 8 bases not matched to a gene. The CDR3 length is 14 residues. Germline V gene lookup returns CDR1 SGHTA and CDR2 FQGNSA. The CDR3 reads CASSLTGTGFEQYF. The CDR3 coding sequence is TGTGCCAGCAGCCTTACCGGGACAGGGTTCGAGCAGTACTTC. Full variable domain (rest looked up from reference TRBV7-2 and TRBJ2-7): GAGVSQSPSNKVTEKGKDVELRCDPISGHTALYWYRQSLGQGLEFLIYFQGNSAPDKSGLPSDRFSAERTGGSVSTLTIQRTQQEDSAVYLCASSLTGTGFEQYFGPGTRLTVT.

This clone was counted a single time. The chain links TRBV7-2 to TRBJ2-3; TRBD1 aligns across 7 bases. Looked up from germline, CDR1 is SGHTA and CDR2 is FQGNSA. J was trimmed by 1 base and V by 0 bases; bases with no gene match: 1. There are 15 residues in the CDR3. The CDR3 coding sequence is TGTGCCAGCAGCTTAGCAGGGGGCCGCACAGATACGCAGTATTTT. It specifies CASSLAGGRTDTQYF.

Only a few counts were recorded for this clone. The chain carries TRBV2 and TRBJ1-2; D is undetermined. The CDR3 runs to 13 residues. V was clipped by 4 bases and J by 8 bases, with 14 bases between them. From germline, CDR1 is SNHLY and CDR2 FYNNEI. CDR3 region: CASSGNTNWGYTF. The CDR3 region has the DNA TGTGCCAGCAGTGGAAATACAAATTGGGGCTACACCTTC.

The chain couples TRBV6-5 to TRBJ1-4; D possibly corresponds to TRBD1 (6 bases). The germline V gene has CDR1 MNHEY and CDR2 SVGAGI. This CDR3 spans 15 amino acids. The V and J ends lost 6 bases and 1 base respectively, with 12 bases between them. The CDR3 region is CASRREQGTNEKLFF. In nucleotides, the CDR3 is TGTGCCAGCAGAAGGGAACAGGGAACTAATGAAAAACTGTTTTTT.

This clone came up once. The V and J genes are TRBV5-5 and TRBJ2-5; 7 bases match TRBD2. Germline-derived CDR1 and CDR2 are SGHKS and YYEKEE (reference sequence). The V segment lost 2 bases and the J segment 2 bases; nucleotides outside the gene matches: 6. The length of the CDR3 is 15 residues. CDR3 sequence reads: CASSFGGGGQETQYF. CDR3 sequence (DNA): TGTGCCAGCAGCTTTGGTGGGGGGGGGCAAGAGACCCAGTACTTC.

The gene calls are TRBV6-1 and TRBJ1-5, with D hard to call. This CDR3 has 11 amino acids. Trimming left V 4 bases short and J 6 bases short, with 4 bases between. Germline V gene sequence: CDR1 MNHNS, CDR2 SASEGT. The CDR3 DNA is TGTGCCAGCAGTGTGGGTCAGCCCCAGCATTTT. Amino acids: CASSVGQPQHF.

J is TRBJ2-7 and V is TRBV19, with D unclear. Germline CDR1 reads LNHDA; CDR2 reads SQIVND (reference sequence). The CDR3 is made up of 13 amino acids. Trimming pared 5 bases from V and 2 bases from J, leaving 10 bases between. The CDR3 here is CASSSLGTYEQYF. DNA for the CDR3: TGTGCCAGTAGTTCCCTGGGGACCTACGAGCAGTACTTC.

This rearrangement joins TRBV6-5 to TRBJ2-7; D is undetermined. Germline CDR1 MNHEY, CDR2 SVGAGI. The CDR3 has 10 residues. Trimming took 9 bases from V and 2 from J, leaving 5 bases between them. CDR3 sequence reads: CARVPYEQYF. As DNA, the CDR3 is TGTGCCAGGGTCCCCTACGAGCAGTACTTC.

Here the CDR3 reads CASSPPGGVTQYF. In DNA form, the CDR3 reads TGTGCCAGCAGCCCGCCGGGGGGAGTCACGCAGTACTTC. The V gene is TRBV9, the J gene TRBJ2-7; 7 bases align to TRBD2. Germline V gene data show CDR1 as SGDLS and CDR2 as YYNGEE. The ends lost 4 bases at V and 9 bases at J; junction bases unmatched: 10. The CDR3 is made up of 13 amino acids.

The V and J genes are TRBV13 and TRBJ2-5; D is tentatively TRBD1 or TRBD2 (5 bases each). Per the germline V gene, CDR1 is PRHDT and CDR2 is FYEKMQ (reference sequence). CDR3 length: 14 amino acids. The ends were cut back, 5 bases at V and 1 base at J, with 11 bases in the middle. The CDR3 DNA follows: TGTGCCAGCAGCCGCGAGGGGCTCCAAGAGACCCAGTACTTC. The encoded protein is CASSREGLQETQYF.

The chain recombines TRBV7-2 with TRBJ2-3, with TRBD2 identical over 10 bases. With V trimmed by 8 bases and J by 3 bases, 2 bases remained unmatched. This CDR3 region has 13 residues. Germline CDR1 reads SGHTA; CDR2 reads FQGNSA. For the CDR3, the DNA is TGTGCCAGCGCTAGCGGGGGAACAGATACGCAGTATTTT. It codes for CASASGGTDTQYF. Full variable domain (rest looked up from reference TRBV7-2 and TRBJ2-3): GAGVSQSPSNKVTEKGKDVELRCDPISGHTALYWYRQSLGQGLEFLIYFQGNSAPDKSGLPSDRFSAERTGGSVSTLTIQRTQQEDSAVYLCASASGGTDTQYFGPGTRLTVL.

This chain uses TRBV21-1 with TRBJ1-1. TRBV21-1 is flagged as a pseudogene. This CDR3 region has 15 residues. CDR3 loop: CASSPQRPLNTEAFF. The CDR3 bases are TGTGCCAGCAGCCCTCAGAGACCCCTGAACACTGAAGCTTTCTTT.

The chain recombines TRBV9 with TRBJ2-1; TRBD1 agrees at 7 bases. Germline loops: CDR1 SGDLS, CDR2 YYNGEE. There are 12 residues in the CDR3. V was clipped by 3 bases and J by 7 bases; unmatched bases: 1. CDR3 in DNA: TGTGCCAGCAGCGCACAGGGGAATGAGCAGTTCTTC. Protein product: CASSAQGNEQFF.